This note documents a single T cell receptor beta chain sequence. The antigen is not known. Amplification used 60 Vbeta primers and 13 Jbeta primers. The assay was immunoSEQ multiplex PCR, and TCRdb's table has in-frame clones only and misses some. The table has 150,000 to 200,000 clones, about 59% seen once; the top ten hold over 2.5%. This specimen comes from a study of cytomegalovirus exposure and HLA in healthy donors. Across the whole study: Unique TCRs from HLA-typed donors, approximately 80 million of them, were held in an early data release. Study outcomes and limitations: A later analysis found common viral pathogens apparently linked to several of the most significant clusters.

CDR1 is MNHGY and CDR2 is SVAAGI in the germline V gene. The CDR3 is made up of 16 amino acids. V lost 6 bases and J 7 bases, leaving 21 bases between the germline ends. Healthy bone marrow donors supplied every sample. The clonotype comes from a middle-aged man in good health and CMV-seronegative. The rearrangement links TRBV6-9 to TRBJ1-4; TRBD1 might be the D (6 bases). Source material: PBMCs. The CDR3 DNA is TGTGCCAGCAGCCAGAGGGGGGGACCTGTAGGTGAAAAACTGTTTTTT. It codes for CASSQRGGPVGEKLFF.